This T cell receptor beta chain was obtained from a study of blood T cells in healthy people across ages (dated by TCRdb to between 2015 and 2016). Study-level background: In model experiments, template switching captured about one uniquely barcoded TCR beta cDNA molecule for every two T cells. Two additional independent replicas of 1 million unique cDNA reads from the same blood draw were analyzed for two donors (one aged 18 to 30 and one aged 80 or older). Age-related changes in TCR beta repertoire diversity were measured in the study by deep sequencing normalized with unique cDNA molecular identifiers. Donors were grouped into four age groups: young (average approximately 15 years), middle-aged (roughly 37), aged (approximately 58) and long-lived (approximately 78). To avoid experimental bias, donors of different ages were spread randomly across the sequencing lanes.

The study at large found these results: Because profiling used bulk unsorted PBMCs, naive and antigen-experienced compartments could not be compared conclusively. The CMV infection status of donors was not known, potentially confounding age-related changes in expanded clonotypes. Estimates of total diversity based on one million sequenced T cells were considered lower bounds and underestimates. A strong correlation was found between observed TCR beta diversity and the percentage of naive T cells measured by flow cytometry. Compared with the aged group, the long-lived group had more naive CD4+ T cells, fewer expanded clones and increased TCR diversity, a pattern suggesting age selection. As age increased, observed TCR beta diversity per million T cells dropped in a roughly linear way, and a significant reduction was already evident by age about 40.

Systemically healthy Caucasian individuals from Russia, approximately 39 in total and aged roughly 6 to 100 years, were included as donors. Approximately 9.3 milliliters of peripheral blood were collected from each donor into EDTA-treated Vacutainer tubes. Ficoll-Paque density-gradient centrifugation was used to isolate PBMCs, with at least 7 million per sample. Trizol reagent was used to extract total RNA from the PBMCs, yielding at least 5.5 micrograms per sample. For every donor, flow cytometry on a PBMC aliquot measured the percentage of naive CD45RAhigh/CD27high T cells. Details on this clonotype: Which antigen it targets is not known. Nothing much larger sits one base from this clone, and base qualities are not available.

The V and J ends are trimmed by 5 bases and 8 bases, leaving 16 bases between them. Its CDR3 holds 13 amino acids, cysteine through phenylalanine. The retained sequence is limited to the CDR3, 39 bases, with the frame set at the first base. CDR1 and CDR2 were assigned from the germline V gene (reference sequence) as DFQATT and SNEGSKA. Library prep was done by 5' RACE. The reads were generated on an Illumina HiSeq 2500. A second PCR of about 6 to 11 cycles was run with a J-beta primer mix and a sample-barcoded 5' primer. A unique molecular identifier was introduced onto each TCR beta cDNA molecule by a template-switch 5' adaptor carrying 12 random nucleotides. Each sample yielded at least 3 million CDR3-containing paired-end reads. First-strand cDNA was synthesized from all RNA with the Mint cDNA synthesis kit, primed by a TRBC-specific oligonucleotide. After uracil-DNA glycosylase treatment, a first 18-cycle PCR used universal primers M1SS and BC2_uni_R on all cDNA. The authors' analysis ran thus. For normalization, 1 million high-quality reads, each with a distinct molecular identifier, were randomly selected from each sample. Reads with shared molecular identifiers were discarded instead of being binned into consensus sequences. MiTCR, with a Q25 quality threshold and the strictest error-elimination algorithm, was used for CDR3 identification, clonotype clustering and error correction. A nonparametric unseen species model using Euler transformation provided a lower-bound estimate of total TCR beta diversity. TCRdb itself trimmed the public reads at Q25 with fastp, ran MiXCR and retained productive beta chains. Here each entry gathers all rows of one CDR3 protein and keeps the most common genes and DNA. Here the V and J calls rest on TCRdb's processing, not on the authors' analysis. In all, the sample holds 550,000 to 600,000 distinct CDR3 sequences, and 25% to 30% of those were seen once. In total, the top ten clones hold around 20% of the sample.

Material: blood. The clonotype was recovered from a woman in her 70s in good health. The sequence joins TRBV20-1 to TRBJ2-4, with the D assignment possibly TRBD1 or TRBD2, given 5 matching bases for each. The base sequence is TGCAGTGCTGAGGGCGCCAGGGTACACATTCAGTACTTC. Translated, it gives CSAEGARVHIQYF.